A selection of T cell receptor beta chains follows, all from one sample in a study of cytomegalovirus exposure and HLA in healthy donors. Method: immunoSEQ multiplex PCR; TCRdb's copy keeps in-frame clones and lacks some. The sample shows roughly 130,000 clones, approximately 91% of them seen only once. The specimen was PBMCs. Receptors were obtained from a woman aged 40-49 years in good health and CMV-seronegative. Each CDR3 is given with its conserved first and last residue.

V gene	J gene	CDR3 protein
TRBV5-6	TRBJ2-1	CASSGRGASGLLGEQFF
TRBV4-1	TRBJ1-5	CASSLQYNQPQHF
TRBV14	TRBJ2-3	CASSQGLPDTQYF
TRBV28	TRBJ1-4	CASRDINEKLFF
TRBV6-1	TRBJ1-3	CASKVTGQGRNTIYF
TRBV9	TRBJ1-5	CASSAQGEVQPQHF
TRBV19	TRBJ1-5	CASSIGTAGRGFNQPQHF
TRBV6-4	TRBJ1-1	CASKRTGTGGVTEAFF
TRBV7-2	TRBJ2-1	CASSQGLAGGREQFF
TRBV29-1	TRBJ2-3	CSVEGGSGGRRLDTQYF
TRBV27	TRBJ2-1	CASSSRALGNEQFF
TRBV7-2	TRBJ2-3	CASSRGDFADTQYF
TRBV5-1	TRBJ2-7	CASSWGTASYEQYF
TRBV6-1	TRBJ2-7	CASSEAWTSGTYEQYF
TRBV9	TRBJ2-2	CASSLGTGAGELFF
TRBV7-6	TRBJ2-2	CASSLDYGELFF
TRBV4-1	TRBJ2-7	CASSQESGVLYEQYF
TRBV5-4	TRBJ2-5	CASKERDQETQYF
TRBV6-5	TRBJ2-7	CASRGQGDEQYF
TRBV5-1	TRBJ1-1	CASSLTLGGLNTEAFF
TRBV10-2	TRBJ1-2	CASSVIGTGDYTF
TRBV6-5	TRBJ2-7	CASSHSGGTEYEQYF
TRBV5-1	TRBJ2-3	CASSTDRVVGDTQYF
TRBV28	TRBJ2-7	CASSFFSRLAGVRGYEQYF
TRBV7-2	TRBJ1-5	CASSLTGGNQPQHF
TRBV28	TRBJ1-1	CASSLGLGGQGVNTEAFF
TRBV7-9	TRBJ1-5	CASSHLTEGVNQPQHF
TRBV21-1	TRBJ2-1	CASSKVPSGPYNEQFF
TRBV10-3	TRBJ1-1	CAISERVQGSEAFF
TRBV18	TRBJ2-5	CASSPGETQYF
TRBV25-1	TRBJ2-7	CASSDTVSVYEQYF
TRBV19	TRBJ1-1	CASSSLQGVTEAFF
TRBV5-6	TRBJ1-2	CASSWTGSYGYTF
TRBV4-1	TRBJ2-2	CASSQDLREAANTGELFF
TRBV5-4	TRBJ2-3	CASSLWEAGRADTQYF
TRBV4-1	TRBJ1-2	CASSPEGVGGYTF
TRBV7-8	TRBJ2-1	CASSLALGGSYNEQFF
TRBV5-1	TRBJ2-5	CASSLAWTSGTETQYF
TRBV10-3	TRBJ1-2	CAISGGGATGGYRGYTF
TRBV7-8	TRBJ1-1	CASSAARARGNTEAFF
TRBV7-9	TRBJ2-6	CASSLVTGGPGANVLTF
TRBV10-3	TRBJ2-3	CAISESDRIDTQYF
TRBV7-3	TRBJ2-6	CASSITSAGANVLTF
TRBV6-5	TRBJ2-1	CASSPPSGGNEQFF
TRBV4-2	TRBJ1-2	CASSQDRAGGYGYTF
TRBV7-9	TRBJ2-1	CASSLGGPIDEQFF
TRBV6-5	TRBJ2-7	CASSYLTGESDEQYF
TRBV10-3	TRBJ2-1	CAISETGGINEQFF
TRBV27	TRBJ1-5	CASRTGQGRGQPQHF
TRBV10-3	TRBJ1-1	CAIKAVHPNTEAFF
TRBV5-1	TRBJ1-1	CASSLTVNTEAFF
TRBV7-6	TRBJ2-6	CASSRPYRTGVLTF
TRBV10-3	TRBJ2-7	CASSPAGTSSYEQYF
TRBV29-1	TRBJ2-6	CSVQVSGANVLTF
TRBV11-2	TRBJ1-1	CASSSSVAWGVAFF
TRBV11-1	TRBJ2-6	CASTLSRSGANVLTF
TRBV28	TRBJ2-2	CASSFTHGRPKTGELFF
TRBV7-8	TRBJ2-1	CASSLGAGVRNEQFF
TRBV4-2	TRBJ2-7	CASRSSGSSYEQYF